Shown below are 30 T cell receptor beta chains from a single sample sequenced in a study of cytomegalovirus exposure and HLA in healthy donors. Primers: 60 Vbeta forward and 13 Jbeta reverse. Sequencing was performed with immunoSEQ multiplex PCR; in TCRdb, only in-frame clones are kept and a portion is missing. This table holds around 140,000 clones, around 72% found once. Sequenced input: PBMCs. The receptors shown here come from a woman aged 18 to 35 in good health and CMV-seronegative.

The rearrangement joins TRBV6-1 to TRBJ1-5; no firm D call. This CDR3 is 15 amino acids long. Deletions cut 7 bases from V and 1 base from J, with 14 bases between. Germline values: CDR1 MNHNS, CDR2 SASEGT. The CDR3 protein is CASNLMPASNQPQHF. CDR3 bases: TGTGCCAGCAACCTTATGCCTGCGAGCAATCAGCCCCAGCATTTT.

The CDR3: CASSRGLAGMLGGETQYF. DNA of the CDR3: TGTGCCAGCAGTAGGGGACTAGCGGGAATGCTGGGAGGAGAGACCCAGTACTTC. The J gene is TRBJ2-5, the V gene TRBV5-4; 13 bases are a match to TRBD2. CDR1 is SGHNT, CDR2 YYREEE, per germline (reference sequence). The CDR3 runs 18 residues. Trimming at V came to 5 bases and at J to 4 bases, leaving 14 bases not matched to a gene. Filled out from reference TRBV5-4 and TRBJ2-5, the complete variable domain reads ETGVTQSPTHLIKTRGQQVTLRCSSQSGHNTVSWYQQALGQGPQFIFQYYREEENGRGNFPPRFSGLQFPNYSSELNVNALELDDSALYLCASSRGLAGMLGGETQYFGPGTRLLVL.

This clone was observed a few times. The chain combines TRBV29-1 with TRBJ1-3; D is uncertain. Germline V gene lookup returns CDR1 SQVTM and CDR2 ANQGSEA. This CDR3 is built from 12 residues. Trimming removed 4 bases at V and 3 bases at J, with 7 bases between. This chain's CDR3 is CSVASLGNTIYF. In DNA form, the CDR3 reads TGCAGCGTTGCTAGCCTTGGAAACACCATATATTTT.

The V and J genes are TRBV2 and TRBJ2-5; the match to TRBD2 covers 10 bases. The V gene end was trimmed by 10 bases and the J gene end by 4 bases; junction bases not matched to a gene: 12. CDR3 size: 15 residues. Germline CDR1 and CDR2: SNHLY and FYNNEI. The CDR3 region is CATRESGRERETQYF. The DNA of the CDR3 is TGTGCCACCAGGGAAAGCGGGAGGGAACGAGAGACCCAGTACTTC. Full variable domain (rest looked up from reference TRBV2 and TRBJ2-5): EPEVTQTPSHQVTQMGQEVILRCVPISNHLYFYWYRQILGQKVEFLVSFYNNEISEKSEIFDDQFSVERPDGSNFTLKIRSTKLEDSAMYFCATRESGRERETQYFGPGTRLLVL.

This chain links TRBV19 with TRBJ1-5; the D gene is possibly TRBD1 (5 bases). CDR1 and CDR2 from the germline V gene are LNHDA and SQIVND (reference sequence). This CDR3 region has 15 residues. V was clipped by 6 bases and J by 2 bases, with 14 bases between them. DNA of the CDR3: TGTGCCAGTAGCTTCGCAGGGATCGGCAATCAGCCCCAGCATTTT. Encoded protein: CASSFAGIGNQPQHF.

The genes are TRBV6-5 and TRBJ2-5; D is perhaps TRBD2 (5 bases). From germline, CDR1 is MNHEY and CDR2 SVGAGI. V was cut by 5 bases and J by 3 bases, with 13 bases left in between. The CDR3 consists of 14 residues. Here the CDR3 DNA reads TGTGCCAGCAGTCAACCGGGATCCGAAGAGACCCAGTACTTC. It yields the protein CASSQPGSEETQYF.

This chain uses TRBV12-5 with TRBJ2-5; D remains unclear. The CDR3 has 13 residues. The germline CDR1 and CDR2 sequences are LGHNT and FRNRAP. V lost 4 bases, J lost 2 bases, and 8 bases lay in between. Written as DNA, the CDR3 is TGTGCTAGTGGTTCCGACACGCAAGAGACCCAGTACTTC. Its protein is CASGSDTQETQYF. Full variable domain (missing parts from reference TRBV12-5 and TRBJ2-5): DARVTQTPRHKVTEMGQEVTMRCQPILGHNTVFWYRQTMMQGLELLAYFRNRAPLDDSGMPKDRFSAEMPDATLATLKIQPSEPRDSAVYFCASGSDTQETQYFGPGTRLLVL.

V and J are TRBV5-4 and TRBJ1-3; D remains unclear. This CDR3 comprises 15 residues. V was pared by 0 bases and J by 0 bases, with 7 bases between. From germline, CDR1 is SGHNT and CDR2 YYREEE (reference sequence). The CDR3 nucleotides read TGTGCCAGCAGCTTGGAACCGGTCTCTGGAAACACCATATATTTT. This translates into CASSLEPVSGNTIYF.

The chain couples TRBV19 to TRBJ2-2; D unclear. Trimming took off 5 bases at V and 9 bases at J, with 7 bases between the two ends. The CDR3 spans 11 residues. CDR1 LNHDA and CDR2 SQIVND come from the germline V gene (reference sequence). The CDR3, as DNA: TGTGCCAGTAGTCCACACCGGGAGCTGTTTTTT. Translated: CASSPHRELFF.

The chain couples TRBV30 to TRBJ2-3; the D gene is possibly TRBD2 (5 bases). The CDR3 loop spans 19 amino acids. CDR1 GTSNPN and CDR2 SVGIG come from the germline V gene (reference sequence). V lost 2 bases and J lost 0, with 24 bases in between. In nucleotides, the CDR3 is TGTGCCTGGAGTAGTCGGTGGACTTTAGAATCAACTAGCACAGATACGCAGTATTTT. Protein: CAWSSRWTLESTSTDTQYF.

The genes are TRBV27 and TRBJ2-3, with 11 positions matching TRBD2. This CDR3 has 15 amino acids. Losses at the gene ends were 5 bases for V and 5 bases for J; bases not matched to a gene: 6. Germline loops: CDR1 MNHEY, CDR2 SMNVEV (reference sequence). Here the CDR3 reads CASSPIGLAGDTQYF. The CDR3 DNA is TGTGCCAGCAGTCCCATCGGACTAGCGGGAGATACGCAGTATTTT.

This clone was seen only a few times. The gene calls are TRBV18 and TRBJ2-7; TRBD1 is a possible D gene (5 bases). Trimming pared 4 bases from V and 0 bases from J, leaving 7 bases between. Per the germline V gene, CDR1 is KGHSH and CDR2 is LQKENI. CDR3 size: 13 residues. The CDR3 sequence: CASSRQGSYEQYF. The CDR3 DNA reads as TGTGCCAGCTCACGGCAGGGCTCCTACGAGCAGTACTTC. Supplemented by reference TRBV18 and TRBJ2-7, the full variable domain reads NAGVMQNPRHLVRRRGQEARLRCSPMKGHSHVYWYRQLPEEGLKFMVYLQKENIIDESGMPKERFSAEFPKEGPSILRIQQVVRGDSAAYFCASSRQGSYEQYFGPGTRLTVT.

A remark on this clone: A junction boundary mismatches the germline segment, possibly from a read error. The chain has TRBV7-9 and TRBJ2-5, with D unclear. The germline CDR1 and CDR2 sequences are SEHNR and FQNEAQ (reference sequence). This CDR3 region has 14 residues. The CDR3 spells CASSLGFTIEAQYF. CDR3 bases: TGTGCCAGCAGCTTAGGGTTTACTATAGAGGCCCAGTACTTC.

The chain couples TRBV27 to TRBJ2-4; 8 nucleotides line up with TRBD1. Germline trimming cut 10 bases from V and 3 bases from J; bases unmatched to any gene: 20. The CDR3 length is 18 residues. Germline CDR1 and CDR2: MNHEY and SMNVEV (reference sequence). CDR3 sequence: CATTVVSRGRGVKNIQYF. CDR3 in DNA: TGTGCCACCACAGTCGTATCCAGGGGGCGCGGGGTCAAAAACATTCAGTACTTC.

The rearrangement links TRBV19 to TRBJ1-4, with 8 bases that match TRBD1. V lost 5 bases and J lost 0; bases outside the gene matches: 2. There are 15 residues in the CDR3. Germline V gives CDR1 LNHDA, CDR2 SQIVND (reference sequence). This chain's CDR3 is CASSPDRATNEKLFF. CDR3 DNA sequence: TGTGCCAGTAGTCCGGACAGGGCAACTAATGAAAAACTGTTTTTT. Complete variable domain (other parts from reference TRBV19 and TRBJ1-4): DGGITQSPKYLFRKEGQNVTLSCEQNLNHDAMYWYRQDPGQGLRLIYYSQIVNDFQKGDIAEGYSVSREKKESFPLTVTSAQKNPTAFYLCASSPDRATNEKLFFGSGTQLSVL.

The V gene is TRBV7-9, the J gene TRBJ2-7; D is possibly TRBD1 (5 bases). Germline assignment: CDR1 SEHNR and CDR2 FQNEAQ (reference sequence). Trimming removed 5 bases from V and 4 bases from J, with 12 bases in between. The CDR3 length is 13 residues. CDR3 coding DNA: TGTGCCAGCAGCCCCTACGACAGTTACGAGCAGTACTTC. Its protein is CASSPYDSYEQYF.

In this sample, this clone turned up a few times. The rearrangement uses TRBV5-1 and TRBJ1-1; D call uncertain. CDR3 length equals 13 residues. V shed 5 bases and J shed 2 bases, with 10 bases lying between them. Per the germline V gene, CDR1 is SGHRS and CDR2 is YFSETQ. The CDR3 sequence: CASSEQPNTEAFF. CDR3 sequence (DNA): TGCGCCAGCAGTGAACAACCAAACACTGAAGCTTTCTTT.

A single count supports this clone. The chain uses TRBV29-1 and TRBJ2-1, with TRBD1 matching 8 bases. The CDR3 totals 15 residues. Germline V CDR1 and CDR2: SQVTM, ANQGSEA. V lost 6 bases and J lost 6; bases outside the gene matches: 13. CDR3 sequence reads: CSVSLDRVLLNEQFF. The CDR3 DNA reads TGCAGCGTCTCTTTGGACAGGGTGTTACTCAATGAGCAGTTCTTC.

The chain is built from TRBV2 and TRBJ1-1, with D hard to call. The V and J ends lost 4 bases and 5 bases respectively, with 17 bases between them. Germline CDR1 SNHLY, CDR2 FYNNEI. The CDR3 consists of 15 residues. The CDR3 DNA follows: TGTGCCAGCAGTGTGGCCAGTGGGTCGGAGACTGAAGCTTTCTTT. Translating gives CASSVASGSETEAFF.

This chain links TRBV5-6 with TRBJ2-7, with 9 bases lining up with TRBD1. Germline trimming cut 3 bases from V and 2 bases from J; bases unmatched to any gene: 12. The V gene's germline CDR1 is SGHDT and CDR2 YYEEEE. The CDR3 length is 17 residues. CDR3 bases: TGTGCCAGCAGCTCGCAGGGACGGGACAGGGTCACCTACGAGCAGTACTTC. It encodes CASSSQGRDRVTYEQYF.

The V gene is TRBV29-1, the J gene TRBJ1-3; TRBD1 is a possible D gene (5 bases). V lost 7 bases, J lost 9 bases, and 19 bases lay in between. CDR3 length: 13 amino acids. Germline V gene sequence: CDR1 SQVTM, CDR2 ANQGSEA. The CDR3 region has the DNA TGCAGCGCTAGGGAAAGGGGCCCAGGCACCATATATTTT. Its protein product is CSARERGPGTIYF.

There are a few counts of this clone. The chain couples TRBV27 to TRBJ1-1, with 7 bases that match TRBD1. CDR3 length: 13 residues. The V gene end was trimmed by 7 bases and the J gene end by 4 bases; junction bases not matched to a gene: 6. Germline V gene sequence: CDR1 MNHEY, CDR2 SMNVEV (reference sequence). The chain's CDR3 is CASKGQPLTEAFF. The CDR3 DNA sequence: TGTGCCAGCAAGGGACAGCCTCTCACTGAAGCTTTCTTT.

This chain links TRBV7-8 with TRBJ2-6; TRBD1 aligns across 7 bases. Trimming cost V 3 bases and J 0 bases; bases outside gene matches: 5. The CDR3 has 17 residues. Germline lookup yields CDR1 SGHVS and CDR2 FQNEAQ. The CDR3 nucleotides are TGTGCCAGCAGCTTTGACAGGGCCTCCTCTGGGGCCAACGTCCTGACTTTC. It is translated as CASSFDRASSGANVLTF.

The CDR3 nucleotides are TGCGCCAGCAGCTTGGAGCTAGCGGGAGGGAAAGAGTTCTTC. The encoded protein is CASSLELAGGKEFF. The chain employs TRBV5-1 and TRBJ2-1; TRBD2 agrees at 12 bases. The CDR3 is made up of 14 amino acids. CDR1 SGHRS and CDR2 YFSETQ come from the germline V gene. The junction had 6 bases not matched to a gene; V was cut back by 0 bases and J by 14 bases. The full variable domain, its missing parts supplied by reference TRBV5-1 and TRBJ2-1, is KAGVTQTPRYLIKTRGQQVTLSCSPISGHRSVSWYQQTPGQGLQFLFEYFSETQRNKGNFPGRFSGRQFSNSRSEMNVSTLELGDSALYLCASSLELAGGKEFFGPGTRLTVL.

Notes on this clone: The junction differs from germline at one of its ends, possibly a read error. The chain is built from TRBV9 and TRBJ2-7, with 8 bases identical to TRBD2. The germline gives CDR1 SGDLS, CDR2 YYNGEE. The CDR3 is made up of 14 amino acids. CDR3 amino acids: CASSVVAGGYERYF. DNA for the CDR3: TGTGCCAGCAGCGTAGTCGCGGGAGGCTACGAGCGGTACTTC.

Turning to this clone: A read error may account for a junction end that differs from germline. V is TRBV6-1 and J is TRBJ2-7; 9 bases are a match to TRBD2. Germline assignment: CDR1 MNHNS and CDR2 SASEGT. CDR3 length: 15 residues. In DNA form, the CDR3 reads TGTGCCAGCAGCGAAGGGACAGCGGGAGGCTACGAGCAGTACTTC. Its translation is CASSEGTAGGYEQYF.

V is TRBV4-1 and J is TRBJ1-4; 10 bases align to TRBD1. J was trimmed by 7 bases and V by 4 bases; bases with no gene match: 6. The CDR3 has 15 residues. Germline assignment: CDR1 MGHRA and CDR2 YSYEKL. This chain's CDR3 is CASSPTTGGGEKLFF. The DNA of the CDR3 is TGCGCCAGCAGCCCTACGACAGGGGGCGGTGAAAAACTGTTTTTT.

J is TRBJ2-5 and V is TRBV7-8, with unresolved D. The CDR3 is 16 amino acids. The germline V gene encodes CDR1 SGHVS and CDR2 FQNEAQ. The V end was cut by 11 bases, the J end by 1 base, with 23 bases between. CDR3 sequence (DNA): TGTGCCTCCTCGAACGGTCTGGGCCCCTCCCAAGAGACCCAGTACTTC. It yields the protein CASSNGLGPSQETQYF.

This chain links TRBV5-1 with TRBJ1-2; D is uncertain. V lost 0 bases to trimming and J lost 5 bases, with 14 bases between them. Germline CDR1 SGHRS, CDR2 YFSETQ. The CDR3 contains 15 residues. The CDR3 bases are TGCGCCAGCAGCTTGGCCCCTGCAGAATCTTATGGCTACACCTTC. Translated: CASSLAPAESYGYTF.

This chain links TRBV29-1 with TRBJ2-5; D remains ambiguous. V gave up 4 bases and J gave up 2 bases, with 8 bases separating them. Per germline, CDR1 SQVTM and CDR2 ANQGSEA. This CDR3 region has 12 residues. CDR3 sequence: CSVGRRQETQYF. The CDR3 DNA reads TGCAGCGTTGGACGGAGACAAGAGACCCAGTACTTC. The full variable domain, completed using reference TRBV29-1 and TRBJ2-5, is SAVISQKPSRDICQRGTSLTIQCQVDSQVTMMFWYRQQPGQSLTLIATANQGSEATYESGFVIDKFPISRPNLTFSTLTVSNMSPEDSSIYLCSVGRRQETQYFGPGTRLLVL.